A selection of T cell receptor beta chains follows, all from one sample in a study of blood T cells in healthy people across ages. Each CDR3 protein gets one entry after TCRdb re-called the 5' RACE reads with MiXCR. The table shows 980,000 or so distinct CDR3 sequences, with about 44% occurring only once. Sequences were obtained from blood. These receptors all stem from a man aged 25-40 years in good health. The CDR3 runs from the conserved cysteine through the conserved F or W. The order of the fields is D gene, J gene, clone size, V gene, CDR3 protein, CDR3 DNA. The D gene is left open where the match is weak. The size field is filled for only some rows; it gives once, few, many or a size class.

d_call: NA; j_call: TRBJ1-1; clone_size: many; v_call: TRBV29-1; cdr3_aa: CSVGGTPMNTEAFF; cdr3_nt: TGCAGCGTGGGAGGGACACCGATGAACACTGAAGCTTTCTTT
d_call: TRBD2; j_call: TRBJ2-1; clone_size: NA; v_call: TRBV6-2/TRBV6-3; cdr3_aa: CASIDVGGAVDEQFF; cdr3_nt: TGTGCCAGCATTGACGTCGGGGGGGCCGTAGATGAGCAGTTCTTC
d_call: NA; j_call: TRBJ2-7; clone_size: NA; v_call: TRBV7-9; cdr3_aa: CASRRVVGGSISYEQYF; cdr3_nt: TGTGCCAGCAGAAGGGTGGTGGGGGGATCGATCTCCTACGAGCAGTACTTC
d_call: TRBD1; j_call: TRBJ1-4; clone_size: NA; v_call: TRBV6-6; cdr3_aa: CASTRTGEYEKLFF; cdr3_nt: TGTGCCAGCACGCGGACAGGGGAATACGAAAAACTGTTTTTT
d_call: TRBD1; j_call: TRBJ1-2; clone_size: few; v_call: TRBV3-1; cdr3_aa: CASSQGAGTGYGYTF; cdr3_nt: TGTGCCAGCAGCCAAGGTGCCGGGACAGGCTATGGCTACACCTTC
d_call: NA; j_call: TRBJ1-4; clone_size: few; v_call: TRBV29-1; cdr3_aa: CSVVTDSANEKLFF; cdr3_nt: TGCAGCGTTGTAACGGATTCGGCAAATGAAAAACTGTTTTTT
d_call: NA; j_call: TRBJ2-3; clone_size: few; v_call: TRBV9; cdr3_aa: CASSVNWGSDTQYF; cdr3_nt: TGTGCCAGCAGCGTCAACTGGGGGTCCGATACGCAGTATTTT
d_call: NA; j_call: TRBJ2-2; clone_size: few; v_call: TRBV20-1; cdr3_aa: CSARWGAGELFF; cdr3_nt: TGCAGTGCACGCTGGGGGGCCGGGGAGCTGTTTTTT
d_call: NA; j_call: TRBJ2-3; clone_size: NA; v_call: TRBV28; cdr3_aa: CASSLSAGHTQYF; cdr3_nt: TGTGCCAGCAGTTTATCGGCCGGACATACGCAGTATTTT
d_call: TRBD2; j_call: TRBJ2-1; clone_size: few; v_call: TRBV6-2/TRBV6-3; cdr3_aa: CASIHSGGAHNEQFF; cdr3_nt: TGTGCCAGCATTCATAGCGGGGGGGCCCACAATGAGCAGTTCTTC
d_call: TRBD2; j_call: TRBJ2-7; clone_size: few; v_call: TRBV4-1; cdr3_aa: CASSQGTGGAEQYF; cdr3_nt: TGCGCCAGCAGCCAAGGTACGGGGGGAGCAGAGCAGTACTTC
d_call: NA; j_call: TRBJ1-1; clone_size: few; v_call: TRBV6-2/TRBV6-3; cdr3_aa: CASSYGGETTEAFF; cdr3_nt: TGTGCCAGCAGTTACGGAGGGGAAACCACTGAAGCTTTCTTT
d_call: NA; j_call: TRBJ2-7; clone_size: NA; v_call: TRBV27; cdr3_aa: CASSLSPGVTSYEQYF; cdr3_nt: TGTGCCAGCAGTTTATCCCCCGGGGTAACCTCCTACGAGCAGTACTTC
d_call: NA; j_call: TRBJ2-5; clone_size: NA; v_call: TRBV5-1; cdr3_aa: CASSPTMGQETQYF; cdr3_nt: TGCGCTAGCAGCCCCACGATGGGCCAAGAGACCCAGTACTTC
d_call: NA; j_call: TRBJ2-5; clone_size: few; v_call: TRBV4-2; cdr3_aa: CTSSQRGQETQYF; cdr3_nt: TGTACCAGCAGTCAACGCGGTCAAGAGACCCAGTACTTC
d_call: NA; j_call: TRBJ1-2; clone_size: NA; v_call: TRBV13; cdr3_aa: CASSLFGGTTYYGYTF; cdr3_nt: TGTGCCAGCAGCTTATTTGGGGGTACGACCTACTATGGCTACACCTTC
d_call: NA; j_call: TRBJ1-5; clone_size: NA; v_call: TRBV12-3/TRBV12-4; cdr3_aa: CASSLVTGRNNQPQHF; cdr3_nt: TGTGCCAGCAGTTTGGTCACAGGTAGGAACAATCAGCCCCAGCATTTT
d_call: NA; j_call: TRBJ2-7; clone_size: NA; v_call: TRBV29-1; cdr3_aa: CSVAHKRGYEQYF; cdr3_nt: TGCAGCGTGGCCCATAAAAGGGGTTACGAGCAGTACTTC
d_call: TRBD2; j_call: TRBJ2-5; clone_size: NA; v_call: TRBV9; cdr3_aa: CASSPFDGTSVETQYF; cdr3_nt: TGTGCCAGCAGCCCCTTCGACGGGACTAGTGTGGAGACCCAGTACTTC
d_call: NA; j_call: TRBJ2-3; clone_size: NA; v_call: TRBV6-5; cdr3_aa: CASRPIVGTDTQYF; cdr3_nt: TGTGCCAGCAGGCCCATCGTAGGCACAGATACGCAGTATTTT
d_call: TRBD2; j_call: TRBJ2-7; clone_size: NA; v_call: TRBV5-1; cdr3_aa: CASSETSASYEQYF; cdr3_nt: TGCGCCAGCAGCGAGACTAGCGCATCCTACGAGCAGTACTTC
d_call: NA; j_call: TRBJ1-5; clone_size: few; v_call: TRBV7-2; cdr3_aa: CASSLKDGPNQPQHF; cdr3_nt: TGTGCCAGCAGCTTAAAAGACGGACCAAATCAGCCCCAGCATTTT
d_call: NA; j_call: TRBJ2-7; clone_size: NA; v_call: TRBV4-1; cdr3_aa: CASSQDYTEFYEQYF; cdr3_nt: TGCGCCAGCAGCCAAGATTACACAGAGTTCTACGAGCAGTACTTC
d_call: NA; j_call: TRBJ2-7; clone_size: few; v_call: TRBV7-9; cdr3_aa: CASSLEYSSYEQYF; cdr3_nt: TGTGCCAGCAGCTTAGAATATAGCTCCTACGAGCAGTACTTC
d_call: NA; j_call: TRBJ1-2; clone_size: NA; v_call: TRBV9; cdr3_aa: CASSVSDRRNYGYTF; cdr3_nt: TGTGCCAGCAGCGTTTCAGACCGAAGGAACTATGGCTACACCTTC
d_call: NA; j_call: TRBJ2-5; clone_size: NA; v_call: TRBV7-2; cdr3_aa: CASSSWGSTQETQYF; cdr3_nt: TGTGCCAGCAGCTCCTGGGGCAGTACCCAAGAGACCCAGTACTTC
d_call: TRBD2; j_call: TRBJ2-7; clone_size: NA; v_call: TRBV6-2/TRBV6-3; cdr3_aa: CASSSGTSGTYEQYF; cdr3_nt: TGTGCCAGCAGTTCCGGGACTAGCGGGACCTACGAGCAGTACTTC
d_call: NA; j_call: TRBJ1-2; clone_size: NA; v_call: TRBV12-1; cdr3_aa: CASSELDGYYGYTF; cdr3_nt: TGTGCCAGCAGCGAACTGGACGGGTACTATGGCTACACCTTC
d_call: TRBD2; j_call: TRBJ2-3; clone_size: few; v_call: TRBV7-9; cdr3_aa: CASSLELAASTDTQYF; cdr3_nt: TGTGCCAGCAGCTTAGAACTAGCGGCTAGCACAGATACGCAGTATTTT